These T cell receptor beta chains were read from a single sample in a study of T cell repertoires in cytomegalovirus infection. TCRdb fed the reads into MiXCR, producing one record per CDR3 protein. The top ten hold roughly a quarter of the sample, which has under 600,000 distinct CDR3 sequences, 16% seen once. Sequencing used CD8+ T cells from PBMCs. The receptors were gathered from a human donor in good health (CMV status not recorded). Some clones in this sample may be carry-over from other donors' samples. CDR3s include the opening cysteine and the closing phenylalanine or tryptophan. D genes are given only for firm matches. Clone sizes are given selectively: once, few, many, or a class where the clone is expanded.

cdr3_aa cdr3_nt clone_size d_call j_call v_call
CASSYSITPSIAGNTIYF TGTGCCAGCAGTTACTCGATCACCCCTAGTATAGCTGGAAACACCATATATTTT few NA TRBJ1-3 TRBV6-5
CASSSLIISQDYASWGYTF TGTGCCAGCAGCTCACTAATTATATCTCAGGATTATGCCTCCTGGGGCTACACCTTC many NA TRBJ1-2 TRBV11-2
CASSQGGKNTEAFF TGCGCCAGCAGCCAAGGGGGGAAGAACACTGAAGCTTTCTTT NA NA TRBJ1-1 TRBV4-1
CSTRQANTGELFF TGTTCTACGAGACAGGCGAACACCGGGGAGCTGTTTTTT many NA TRBJ2-2 TRBV28
CASREDQGSNQPQHF TGTGCCAGCAGGGAAGATCAGGGGAGCAATCAGCCCCAGCATTTT many NA TRBJ1-5 TRBV2
CASSRVREQFF TGTGCCAGCAGCCGCGTAAGGGAGCAGTTCTTC NA NA TRBJ2-1 TRBV13
CAIRGETAMNTEAFF TGTGCCATCAGGGGGGAGACAGCAATGAACACTGAAGCTTTCTTT NA NA TRBJ1-1 TRBV10-3
CASSFRLAGGGGTDTQYF TGTGCCAGCAGCTTTCGACTAGCGGGAGGGGGGGGCACAGATACGCAGTATTTT many TRBD2 TRBJ2-3 TRBV5-6
CASSFRPEDTQYF TGTGCCAGCAGCTTTCGACCTGAGGATACGCAGTATTTT many NA TRBJ2-3 TRBV7-9
CASSHSSYNEQFF TGTGCCAGCTCACATTCTTCCTACAATGAGCAGTTCTTC once NA TRBJ2-1 TRBV18
CASSLAGGGQPQHF TGTGCCAGCAGCTTAGCAGGGGGCGGCCAGCCCCAGCATTTT many TRBD1 TRBJ1-5 TRBV7-8